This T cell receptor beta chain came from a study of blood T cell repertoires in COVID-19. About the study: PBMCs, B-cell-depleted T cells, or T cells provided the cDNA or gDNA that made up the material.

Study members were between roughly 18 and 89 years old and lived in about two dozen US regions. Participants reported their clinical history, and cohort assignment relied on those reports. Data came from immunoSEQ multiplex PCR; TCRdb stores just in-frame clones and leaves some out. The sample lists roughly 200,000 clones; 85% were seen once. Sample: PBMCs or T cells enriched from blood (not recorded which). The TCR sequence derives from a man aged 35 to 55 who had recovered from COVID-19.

The CDR3 DNA reads as TGCGCCAGCAGCGTGGTGGGGGGGCTTAGCAATCAGCCCCAGCATTTT. It yields the protein CASSVVGGLSNQPQHF. This sequence joins TRBV5-1 and TRBJ1-5, with D possibly being TRBD1 (6 bases). Trimming took 4 bases from V and 0 from J, leaving 14 bases between them. This CDR3 region has 16 residues. Germline V lookup: CDR1 SGHRS, CDR2 YFSETQ.